These 3 T cell receptor beta chains were all obtained from the same sample, sequenced in a study of human T cells and chemical hapten exposure. Time point here: patch test 2, 6 weeks after DPC sensitization. As to treatment: therapeutic diphenylcyclopropenone sensitization with weekly scalp DPC. MiXCR was run by TCRdb on the RACE reads, yielding one entry per CDR3 protein. The table includes 35,000 to 45,000 distinct CDR3 sequences, around 9% detected once. Sample: whole blood, taken in connection with sensitization to the hapten diphenylcyclopropenone (DPC). Source of these receptors: a woman in her 40s with alopecia areata. Some clones in this sample may be carry-over from other donors' samples.

This clonotype was counted at least ten times. The V call is TRBV20-1, the J call TRBJ2-1; 14 bases are a match to TRBD2. The CDR3 is made up of 15 amino acids. J was trimmed by 6 bases and V by 6 bases; bases with no gene match: 7. The germline V gene encodes CDR1 DFQATT and CDR2 SNEGSKA (reference sequence). CDR3 sequence reads: CSATSGGAGRNEQFF. The CDR3 DNA reads as TGCAGTGCGACTAGCGGGGGGGCGGGCCGCAATGAGCAGTTCTTC.

This clonotype occurred many times. The chain uses TRBV18 and TRBJ1-1, with D possibly TRBD1 on 5 matching bases. V lost 4 bases and J 4 bases, leaving 10 bases between the germline ends. Germline CDR1 and CDR2: KGHSH and LQKENI. This CDR3 comprises 13 residues. CDR3 coding DNA: TGTGCCAGCTCACTAAGCGGGGGCACTGAAGCTTTCTTT. Residues: CASSLSGGTEAFF.

This chain connects TRBV11-2 to TRBJ1-4; 10 nucleotides match TRBD1. There are 17 residues in the CDR3. The germline gives CDR1 SGHAT, CDR2 FQNNGV. After removal of 4 bases from V and 4 bases from J, the junction contained 9 bases not matched to a gene. Written as DNA, the CDR3 is TGTGCCAGCAGCTCCAGGGGGGGACAGGGGAATAATGAAAAACTGTTTTTT. This translates into CASSSRGGQGNNEKLFF.